Following are 20 T cell receptor beta chains from one sample sequenced in a study of cytomegalovirus exposure and HLA in healthy donors. With 60 Vbeta and 13 Jbeta primers, the PCR was carried out. The assay was immunoSEQ multiplex PCR, and TCRdb's table has in-frame clones only and misses some. The sample includes approximately 190,000 clones, approximately 80% of them seen just once. Sequencing was carried out using PBMCs. The source of these receptors is a woman in her thirties in good health and CMV-seronegative.

The gene calls are TRBV25-1 and TRBJ2-4; 10 bases map to TRBD1. The CDR3 extends over 14 amino acids. CDR1 is MGHDK, CDR2 SYGVNS, per germline. V was clipped by 4 bases and J by 11 bases; unmatched bases: 8. The CDR3 protein is CASSGRQGAKVQYF. CDR3 in DNA: TGTGCCAGCAGTGGGAGACAGGGGGCGAAAGTTCAGTACTTC.

This chain connects TRBV7-9 to TRBJ2-7; TRBD1 is a possible D gene (6 bases). Germline CDR1 SEHNR, CDR2 FQNEAQ (reference sequence). Trimming left V 4 bases short and J 5 bases short, with 12 bases between. This CDR3 region has 13 residues. The CDR3: CASSYDQGNEQYF. The CDR3 coding sequence is TGTGCCAGCAGCTACGACCAGGGGAACGAGCAGTACTTC.

The J gene is TRBJ2-5, the V gene TRBV6-1; 10 bases fit TRBD1. Trimming removed 2 bases from V and 6 bases from J; junction bases left unmatched: 12. The CDR3 extends over 17 amino acids. The germline V gene has CDR1 MNHNS and CDR2 SASEGT. In nucleotides, the CDR3 is TGTGCCAGCAGTGAACGCGGGACAGGGGTCTTTCCGAAGACCCAGTACTTC. Translating gives CASSERGTGVFPKTQYF.

The chain carries TRBV5-4 and TRBJ2-1; maybe TRBD2 (7 bases). This CDR3 comprises 15 residues. Per germline, CDR1 SGHNT and CDR2 YYREEE (reference sequence). Trimming removed 1 base at V and 8 bases at J, with 16 bases between. This CDR3 is CASSLRGGRQDEQFF. The DNA for the CDR3 is TGTGCCAGCAGCTTGAGGGGCGGGAGACAGGATGAGCAGTTCTTC.

The V and J genes are TRBV5-1 and TRBJ2-1; 12 bases agree with TRBD2. The CDR3 totals 18 residues. The V segment lost 3 bases and the J segment 6 bases; nucleotides outside the gene matches: 13. CDR1 and CDR2 (germline): SGHRS, YFSETQ. CDR3 region: CASSSTFSSGRARNEQFF. The CDR3 bases are TGCGCCAGCAGCTCGACCTTCTCTAGCGGGAGGGCCCGCAATGAGCAGTTCTTC.

This clone came up once. The chain combines TRBV29-1 with TRBJ1-1; maybe TRBD1 (6 bases). The CDR3 is 11 residues long. Trimming pared 6 bases from V and 4 bases from J, leaving 9 bases between. Germline V CDR1 and CDR2: SQVTM, ANQGSEA. CDR3 amino acids: CSVKTGTEAFF. CDR3 nucleotides: TGCAGCGTGAAGACAGGCACTGAAGCTTTCTTT.

This clone has just a few counts. V and J are TRBV11-3 and TRBJ2-1; no clear D. The germline V gene has CDR1 SGHNT and CDR2 YENEEA. V lost 5 bases and J lost 0, with 11 bases in between. This CDR3 contains 15 residues. The chain's CDR3 is CASSRPGSSYNEQFF. The CDR3 DNA follows: TGTGCCAGCAGCCGACCGGGTAGCTCCTACAATGAGCAGTTCTTC.

The chain recombines TRBV5-6 with TRBJ1-6, with 7 positions matching TRBD1. Unmatched junction bases numbered 2, after V lost 0 bases and J lost 5 bases. This CDR3 comprises 15 residues. Germline-derived CDR1 and CDR2 are SGHDT and YYEEEE. The CDR3 is CASSLETGHNSPLHF. CDR3 sequence (DNA): TGTGCCAGCAGCTTGGAGACAGGGCATAATTCACCCCTCCACTTT.

On this clone itself: The same CDR3 also results from other DNA sequences found in this sample. This chain links TRBV4-1 with TRBJ2-1; a weak D match, TRBD2 (5 bases). In germline, CDR1 is MGHRA, CDR2 YSYEKL. The V and J ends lost 0 bases and 4 bases respectively, with 13 bases between them. This CDR3 is built from 16 residues. DNA of the CDR3: TGCGCCAGCAGCCAAGATTGGAGAGACTATTACAATGAGCAGTTCTTC. It codes for CASSQDWRDYYNEQFF.

The chain uses TRBV6-1 and TRBJ1-5, with no clear D. Germline V gene lookup returns CDR1 MNHNS and CDR2 SASEGT. Between the trimmed V and J ends, which lost 0 bases and 5 bases, there was a span of 14 bases. CDR3 length: 16 residues. CDR3 residues: CASSEALKLVDQPQHF. CDR3 coding DNA: TGTGCCAGCAGTGAAGCGTTGAAGTTGGTAGATCAGCCCCAGCATTTT.

The genes are TRBV2 and TRBJ2-3; 8 bases are shared with TRBD2. Trimming removed 2 bases from V and 0 bases from J; junction bases left unmatched: 1. The germline CDR1 and CDR2 sequences are SNHLY and FYNNEI. The CDR3 runs to 15 residues. CDR3 region: CASSERGGSTDTQYF. CDR3 coding DNA: TGTGCCAGCAGTGAACGGGGGGGAAGCACAGATACGCAGTATTTT. The whole variable domain, remainder taken from reference TRBV2 and TRBJ2-3, is EPEVTQTPSHQVTQMGQEVILRCVPISNHLYFYWYRQILGQKVEFLVSFYNNEISEKSEIFDDQFSVERPDGSNFTLKIRSTKLEDSAMYFCASSERGGSTDTQYFGPGTRLTVL.

The chain has TRBV7-2 and TRBJ1-1; D call uncertain. Looked up from germline, CDR1 is SGHTA and CDR2 is FQGNSA. Trimming took 1 base from V and 0 from J, leaving 9 bases between them. This CDR3 spans 15 amino acids. The CDR3 here is CASSLVALMNTEAFF. The CDR3 region has the DNA TGTGCCAGCAGCTTAGTCGCGCTTATGAACACTGAAGCTTTCTTT.

J is TRBJ1-2 and V is TRBV9; D uncertain. The CDR3 is 15 amino acids. Germline loops: CDR1 SGDLS, CDR2 YYNGEE. Trimming shortened V by 4 bases and J by 8 bases, and 21 bases separated the two germline ends. The CDR3 coding sequence is TGTGCCAGCAGCTCTTCAATGACACTGCGTTGGGGCTACACCTTC. Translation: CASSSSMTLRWGYTF.

V usage is TRBV11-2 and J usage is TRBJ2-2; the match to TRBD1 covers 7 bases. The CDR3 runs to 16 residues. CDR1 is SGHAT, CDR2 FQNNGV, per germline. Trimming at V came to 7 bases and at J to 3 bases, leaving 11 bases not matched to a gene. In DNA, the CDR3 is TGTGCCAGCACCCCCCTTAAGGGGGCGCACACCGGGGAGCTGTTTTTT. This sequence encodes CASTPLKGAHTGELFF.

The rearrangement joins TRBV4-2 to TRBJ1-5; 9 positions agree with TRBD1. Trimming removed 4 bases from V and 4 bases from J; junction bases left unmatched: 11. This CDR3 has 17 residues. CDR1 is LGHNA, CDR2 YNFKEQ, per germline. The CDR3 spells CASSPHSAGTGNQPQHF. As DNA, the CDR3 is TGTGCCAGCAGCCCCCATTCTGCCGGGACAGGGAATCAGCCCCAGCATTTT.

This chain joins TRBV14 and TRBJ2-7, with D tentatively TRBD1 (5 bases). CDR3 length equals 12 residues. Germline V gene sequence: CDR1 SGHDN, CDR2 FVKESK. Trimming pared 4 bases from V and 4 bases from J, leaving 8 bases between. CDR3 protein: CASSLAGYEQYF. DNA for the CDR3: TGTGCCAGCAGCCTAGCAGGGTACGAGCAGTACTTC.

The CDR3: CASSMRTGVEEKLFF. The CDR3 region has the DNA TGTGCCAGTAGTATGAGGACAGGGGTAGAAGAAAAACTGTTTTTT. The chain recombines TRBV19 with TRBJ1-4; 9 bases fit TRBD1. The germline gives CDR1 LNHDA, CDR2 SQIVND (reference sequence). CDR3 length: 15 amino acids. The trim removed 3 bases at V and 8 bases at J, leaving 7 bases unmatched.

The chain recombines TRBV14 with TRBJ2-7, with 13 bases that match TRBD2. The CDR3 runs 16 residues. Germline V gene data show CDR1 as SGHDN and CDR2 as FVKESK. Germline trimming cut 3 bases from V and 9 bases from J; bases unmatched to any gene: 11. The CDR3 reads CASSHLGTSGISWQYF. The DNA of the CDR3 is TGTGCCAGCAGCCACCTGGGGACTAGCGGGATCAGTTGGCAGTACTTC. Using reference TRBV14 and TRBJ2-7 for the parts outside the CDR3, the full variable domain is EAGVTQFPSHSVIEKGQTVTLRCDPISGHDNLYWYRRVMGKEIKFLLHFVKESKQDESGMPNNRFLAERTGGTYSTLKVQPAELEDSGVYFCASSHLGTSGISWQYFGPGTRLTVT.

CDR3 residues: CASSKGRETSGRRGPYEQYF. CDR3 nucleotide sequence: TGTGCCAGCAGCAAAGGTCGCGAGACTAGCGGCCGACGTGGGCCCTACGAGCAGTACTTC. The rearrangement links TRBV21-1 to TRBJ2-7; the listed D gene, TRBD2, was not tested against the DNA. TRBV21-1 is listed as a pseudogene. The CDR3 loop spans 20 amino acids.

This clone was detected only a few times. This rearrangement joins TRBV5-1 to TRBJ2-7, with D possibly matching TRBD1 (6 bases). Trimming took off 8 bases at V and 1 base at J, with 13 bases between the two ends. The CDR3 sequence is 13 residues long. Germline V gene lookup returns CDR1 SGHRS and CDR2 YFSETQ. CDR3 coding DNA: TGCGCCAGTTGGGAGACAGGATCCTACGAGCAGTACTTC. Protein sequence: CASWETGSYEQYF.